A single sample is the source of the 28 T cell receptor beta chains below, sequenced in a study of blood T cells in healthy people across ages. The second PCR ran about 6 to 11 cycles with a sample-barcoded 5' primer and J-beta primers. TCRdb passed the 5' RACE reads through MiXCR, listing each CDR3 protein once. The sample records 920,000 or so distinct CDR3 sequences, more than 35% being singletons. Sequencing used blood. The receptors originated from a woman aged 55-70 years in good health.

This chain links TRBV7-9 with TRBJ2-1, with TRBD1 as a possible D gene (6 bases). CDR1 is SEHNR and CDR2 is FQNEAQ in the germline V gene (reference sequence). The CDR3 spans 15 residues. Trimming took off 3 bases at V and 5 bases at J, with 14 bases between the two ends. The CDR3 is CASSFHQGLHNEQFF. The CDR3, as DNA: TGTGCCAGCAGCTTTCATCAGGGGCTCCACAATGAGCAGTTCTTC.

V and J are TRBV24-1 and TRBJ2-3; D ambiguous. Germline-derived CDR1 and CDR2 are KGHDR and SFDVKD. Trimming removed 5 bases from V and 2 bases from J, with 10 bases in between. The CDR3 loop spans 14 amino acids. Here the CDR3 reads CATSGQPSTDTQYF. Written as DNA, the CDR3 is TGTGCCACCAGTGGCCAGCCCTCCACAGATACGCAGTATTTT.

The CDR3 region has the DNA TGTGCCTGGAGTTCGGGAGCCCTGAGCTCCTACGAGCAGTACTTC. Encoded protein: CAWSSGALSSYEQYF. The chain combines TRBV30 with TRBJ2-7, with a weak D call TRBD2 (6 bases). Between the trimmed V and J ends, which lost 2 bases and 0 bases, there was a span of 14 bases. The CDR3 is made up of 15 amino acids. CDR1 and CDR2 (germline): GTSNPN, SVGIG (reference sequence).

This clonotype came up a few times. The rearrangement links TRBV2 to TRBJ2-7, with 7 bases matching TRBD2. This CDR3 is built from 13 residues. The germline V gene encodes CDR1 SNHLY and CDR2 FYNNEI. Trimming at V came to 11 bases and at J to 1 base, leaving 8 bases not matched to a gene. This CDR3 reads CAYVGAGSYEQYF. CDR3 nucleotides: TGTGCCTACGTGGGAGCGGGGTCCTACGAGCAGTACTTC. The entire variable domain, with the rest obtained from reference TRBV2 and TRBJ2-7, is as follows: EPEVTQTPSHQVTQMGQEVILRCVPISNHLYFYWYRQILGQKVEFLVSFYNNEISEKSEIFDDQFSVERPDGSNFTLKIRSTKLEDSAMYFCAYVGAGSYEQYFGPGTRLTVT.

The chain is built from TRBV6-5 and TRBJ2-1; 11 nucleotides match TRBD1. In germline, CDR1 is MNHEY, CDR2 SVGAGI. The CDR3 sequence is 16 residues long. With V trimmed by 2 bases and J by 1 base, 1 base remained unmatched. CDR3 region: CASSYGDRGSYNEQFF. DNA for the CDR3: TGTGCCAGCAGTTACGGGGACAGGGGGTCCTACAATGAGCAGTTCTTC.

This clonotype came up a few times. This rearrangement joins TRBV20-1 to TRBJ2-1; TRBD2 aligns across 12 bases. Germline V lookup: CDR1 DFQATT, CDR2 SNEGSKA (reference sequence). Unmatched junction bases numbered 6, after V lost 2 bases and J lost 4 bases. This CDR3 spans 16 amino acids. The CDR3 region has the DNA TGCAGTGCTAGACCCCCGGGACTAGCGGGTTACAATGAGCAGTTCTTC. Protein product: CSARPPGLAGYNEQFF.

Turning to this clonotype: Sequence at one end of the junction differs from germline and may be a read error. The chain uses TRBV28 and TRBJ2-1; no reliable D call. Germline-derived CDR1 and CDR2 are MDHEN and SYDVKM. The CDR3 is made up of 15 amino acids. The CDR3, as DNA: TGTGCCAGCAGTTTATTCTCAGGTTCCTACAATGAGCGGTTCTTC. Translating it yields CASSLFSGSYNERFF.

The rearrangement links TRBV27 to TRBJ2-7; no reliable D call. The DNA matches TRBJ2-5 better at its end, which makes the J call doubtful. Germline V gives CDR1 MNHEY, CDR2 SMNVEV (reference sequence). This CDR3 has 15 amino acids. Here the CDR3 reads CASRSTGIKDGTQYF. Written as DNA, the CDR3 is TGTGCCAGCAGATCGACCGGAATAAAAGATGGGACCCAGTACTTC.

The chain joins TRBV15 to TRBJ2-1; D may correspond to TRBD1 or TRBD2 (5 bases each). V was trimmed by 5 bases and J by 3 bases, leaving 11 bases between them. Germline values: CDR1 LNHNV, CDR2 YYDKDF (reference sequence). The CDR3 has 14 amino acids. Written as DNA, the CDR3 is TGTGCCACCAGCGTAAGGGACGGCTACAATGAGCAGTTCTTC. It codes for CATSVRDGYNEQFF. The full variable domain, its missing parts supplied by reference TRBV15 and TRBJ2-1, is DAMVIQNPRYQVTQFGKPVTLSCSQTLNHNVMYWYQQKSSQAPKLLFHYYDKDFNNEADTPDNFQSRRPNTSFCFLDIRSPGLGDTAMYLCATSVRDGYNEQFFGPGTRLTVL.

The chain is built from TRBV3-1 and TRBJ2-1; unclear D gene. V was clipped by 4 bases and J by 7 bases, with 8 bases between them. CDR1 is LGHDT and CDR2 is YNNKEL in the germline V gene (reference sequence). The CDR3 contains 12 residues. The chain's CDR3 is CASSPQPNEQFF. In DNA, the CDR3 is TGTGCCAGCAGCCCCCAGCCTAATGAGCAGTTCTTC.

The chain recombines TRBV3-1 with TRBJ2-3, with D maybe TRBD1 (6 bases). V was cut by 0 bases and J by 5 bases, with 12 bases left in between. Germline values: CDR1 LGHDT, CDR2 YNNKEL (reference sequence). CDR3 size: 15 residues. The CDR3 loop is CASSQESGVEDTQYF. As DNA, the CDR3 is TGTGCCAGCAGCCAAGAGTCAGGGGTTGAAGATACGCAGTATTTT.

This clonotype was seen more than once but under ten times. In DNA, the CDR3 is TGTGCCAGCAGTGAAAGGGTGGGACAGGAGGAGGGCTACACCTTC. Translated, it gives CASSERVGQEEGYTF. This sequence joins TRBV2 and TRBJ1-2; 8 bases line up with TRBD1. CDR1 SNHLY and CDR2 FYNNEI come from the germline V gene. The CDR3 sequence is 15 residues long. V was clipped by 2 bases and J by 8 bases; unmatched bases: 10.

This chain joins TRBV28 and TRBJ2-1; the match to TRBD2 covers 12 bases. Trimming cost V 7 bases and J 6 bases; bases outside gene matches: 13. The germline gives CDR1 MDHEN, CDR2 SYDVKM. The CDR3 has 17 amino acids. CDR3 in DNA: TGTGCCAGCACCGCGGCGTCTAGCGGGAGGGTTAGCAATGAGCAGTTCTTC. As protein: CASTAASSGRVSNEQFF.

This clonotype came up a few times. Here the CDR3 DNA reads TGTGCCAGCAGTCCTAGCGGGACCTACAATGAGCAGTTCTTC. Encoded protein: CASSPSGTYNEQFF. The chain joins TRBV28 to TRBJ2-1, with TRBD2 matching over 9 bases. After removal of 5 bases from V and 2 bases from J, the junction contained 1 base not matched to a gene. The V gene's germline CDR1 is MDHEN and CDR2 SYDVKM. The CDR3 is 14 amino acids.

With respect to this clonotype: An end of the junction differs from the germline gene, which may be a read error. The chain combines TRBV20-1 with TRBJ2-1; the match to TRBD2 covers 13 bases. The length of the CDR3 is 15 residues. Germline-derived CDR1 and CDR2 are DFQATT and SNEGSKA (reference sequence). The CDR3 reads CGARGLAGVWNEQFF. The DNA of the CDR3 is TGCGGTGCTAGAGGACTAGCGGGAGTGTGGAATGAGCAGTTCTTC.

The V and J genes are TRBV7-2 and TRBJ2-1; possible D gene TRBD1, 5 bases. Trimming left V 2 bases short and J 3 bases short, with 17 bases between. The CDR3 runs 17 residues. Per the germline V gene, CDR1 is SGHTA and CDR2 is FQGNSA. The CDR3 sequence is CASSLISGARGYNEQFF. The CDR3 nucleotides are TGTGCCAGCAGCTTAATCAGTGGGGCTAGAGGCTACAATGAGCAGTTCTTC.

CDR3 nucleotide sequence: TGTGCCAGCGACCAAGGGGGTTCTGGAAACACCATATATTTT. It specifies CASDQGGSGNTIYF. This chain connects TRBV6-1 to TRBJ1-3; a possible D gene is TRBD1 (6 bases). The germline gives CDR1 MNHNS, CDR2 SASEGT. V lost 8 bases and J 1 base, leaving 12 bases between the germline ends. The CDR3 runs 14 residues.

This clonotype turned up a few times. This sequence joins TRBV28 and TRBJ2-1, with 7 bases lining up with TRBD1. Germline CDR1 MDHEN, CDR2 SYDVKM. The CDR3 covers 16 residues. V shed 4 bases and J 2 bases; nucleotides not matched to a gene: 8. The CDR3 sequence is CASSSYHRGPYNEQFF. The CDR3, as DNA: TGTGCCAGCAGTTCTTATCACAGGGGCCCCTACAATGAGCAGTTCTTC.

This clonotype was recorded many times. The chain employs TRBV29-1 and TRBJ2-7, with a tentative D call TRBD2 (6 bases). The CDR3 is 13 residues long. Germline CDR1 SQVTM, CDR2 ANQGSEA. The germline V and J ends were trimmed by 0 bases and 6 bases, with 12 bases remaining between them. CDR3 nucleotide sequence: TGCAGCGTTGAAGAGGGGAGGACGTCCGAGCAGTACTTC. Encoded protein: CSVEEGRTSEQYF.

This clonotype was picked up a small number of times. This rearrangement joins TRBV12-3 or TRBV12-4 to TRBJ2-1, with D perhaps matching TRBD2 (5 bases). V shed 5 bases and J shed 3 bases, with 14 bases lying between them. The CDR3 length is 15 residues. The CDR3 sequence: CASSPEEDFYNEQFF. DNA of the CDR3: TGTGCCAGCAGTCCGGAGGAGGACTTCTACAATGAGCAGTTCTTC.

This clonotype was observed a handful of times. This chain joins TRBV10-3 and TRBJ2-6; D possibly corresponds to TRBD1 (5 bases). Trimming removed 4 bases at V and 2 bases at J, with 9 bases between. CDR1 and CDR2 from the germline V gene are ENHRY and SYGVKD. The CDR3 is 15 amino acids. The CDR3 DNA reads as TGTGCCATCAGTGGACAGATCCCTGGGGCCAACGTCCTGACTTTC. Amino acid sequence: CAISGQIPGANVLTF.

The chain combines TRBV15 with TRBJ1-1, with 8 bases matching TRBD1. Germline V lookup: CDR1 LNHNV, CDR2 YYDKDF (reference sequence). The CDR3 contains 15 residues. V was pared by 2 bases and J by 8 bases, with 10 bases of the junction left unmatched. The CDR3 nucleotides read TGTGCCACCAGCAGACCCCTGCCAGGGGGCATCGAAGCTTTCTTT. Its translation: CATSRPLPGGIEAFF.

The V and J genes are TRBV15 and TRBJ2-4; D not resolved. The tail of the sequence fits TRBJ2-5 better, so the J call may be wrong. The CDR3 loop spans 14 amino acids. In germline, CDR1 is LNHNV, CDR2 YYDKDF (reference sequence). CDR3 protein: CATSRDYEEETQYF. The CDR3 coding sequence is TGTGCCACCAGCAGAGATTACGAAGAAGAGACCCAGTACTTC.

The sample holds a few counts of this clonotype. The rearrangement links TRBV20-1 to TRBJ2-7; 13 nucleotides line up with TRBD2. The J segment lost 2 bases and the V segment lost 1 base, leaving 8 bases of the junction unmatched. This CDR3 is built from 17 residues. CDR1 is DFQATT, CDR2 SNEGSKA, per germline (reference sequence). The CDR3 nucleotides are TGCAGTGCTAGAGCCCCGACTAGCGGGAGGCAACCCTACGAGCAGTACTTC. The encoded protein is CSARAPTSGRQPYEQYF.

This chain connects TRBV29-1 to TRBJ2-7; D gene ambiguous. This CDR3 contains 16 residues. CDR1 and CDR2 from the germline V gene are SQVTM and ANQGSEA. The germline V and J ends were trimmed by 3 bases and 2 bases, with 20 bases remaining between them. CDR3 nucleotides: TGCAGCGTTGACCCACGAGAGGCGGATTCGACCTACGAGCAGTACTTC. As protein: CSVDPREADSTYEQYF.

V is TRBV7-9 and J is TRBJ2-1, with 7 bases fitting TRBD2. V shed 5 bases, J shed 8 bases, and the junction held 12 bases outside the gene matches. The germline CDR1 and CDR2 sequences are SEHNR and FQNEAQ (reference sequence). The CDR3 runs 15 residues. In DNA form, the CDR3 reads TGTGCCAGCAGCCCAGCTGGCGGGAGACGGGATGAGCAGTTCTTC. It translates to CASSPAGGRRDEQFF.

This chain uses TRBV20-1 with TRBJ2-3; tentatively, D is TRBD2 (6 bases). Germline V gives CDR1 DFQATT, CDR2 SNEGSKA (reference sequence). CDR3 length: 18 residues. With 6 bases removed from V and 2 bases from J, the gap between germline ends came to 27 bases. CDR3 sequence: CSAAFQRTNGRYTDTQYF. The CDR3 nucleotides are TGCAGTGCGGCGTTTCAGAGGACTAACGGACGATACACAGATACGCAGTATTTT.

The chain links TRBV6-5 to TRBJ2-1; no clear D gene. With 0 bases removed from V and 2 bases from J, the gap between germline ends came to 5 bases. The length of the CDR3 is 14 residues. Germline V gene lookup returns CDR1 MNHEY and CDR2 SVGAGI. The CDR3 DNA sequence: TGTGCCAGCAGTTACTCGGCCCCCTACAATGAGCAGTTCTTC. This codes for CASSYSAPYNEQFF.